Described below is a single TCR beta chain sequence and its context. These data originate in a study of blood T cell repertoires in COVID-19. About the study: Sources were T cells, B-cell-depleted T cells, or PBMCs; the material itself was cDNA or gDNA.

This table comes from immunoSEQ multiplex PCR, and its TCRdb copy is limited to in-frame clones, with some not included. The table lists around 32,000 clones, 90% to 95% of them singletons. From germline, CDR1 is MGHRA and CDR2 YSYEKL. Trimming cost V 1 base and J 1 base, with 14 bases left between them. The CDR3 runs 16 residues. The TCR originated in a male donor with active COVID-19. The V call is TRBV4-1, the J call TRBJ2-7, with D possibly TRBD1 on 7 matching bases. The sequenced sample consisted of peripheral blood. The CDR3 region is CASSQVLAGGSYEQYF. The CDR3, as DNA: TGCGCCAGCAGCCAAGTTTTAGCAGGGGGGTCCTACGAGCAGTACTTC.